The 25 T cell receptor beta chains reported below all come from one sample, sequenced in a study of chemoradiotherapy in HPV16-positive cancers. This table comes from immunoSEQ multiplex PCR, and its TCRdb copy is limited to in-frame clones, with some not included. The sample includes approximately 9,400 clones, approximately 75% seen only once; the top ten take roughly 8.3%. This material was acquired from a patient who underwent chemoradiotherapy. The receptors were gathered from a human donor with HPV-associated anogenital cancer.

This clone was seen just once. V usage is TRBV10-2 and J usage is TRBJ2-7; 8 bases match TRBD2. The CDR3 sequence is 15 residues long. CDR1 and CDR2 (germline): WSHSY, SAAADI. The trim removed 8 bases at V and 3 bases at J, leaving 12 bases unmatched. CDR3 nucleotides: TGCGCCAGCTCCGGGGGGGCCGACAAGATCTACGAGCAGTACTTC. It encodes CASSGGADKIYEQYF.

V is TRBV15 and J is TRBJ2-3, with D tentatively TRBD2 (7 bases). The CDR3 contains 16 residues. The germline V gene encodes CDR1 LNHNV and CDR2 YYDKDF (reference sequence). V was clipped by 5 bases and J by 10 bases, with 25 bases between them. The CDR3 DNA reads as TGTGCCACCAGCCCCGAGGGGGGCGGGAGCTTATACGCGCAGTATTTT. Translating it yields CATSPEGGGSLYAQYF.

The chain combines TRBV28 with TRBJ1-4; D perhaps matches TRBD1 (5 bases). The V end lost 11 bases, the J end lost 6 bases, and 19 bases lay between the germline ends. Germline V lookup: CDR1 MDHEN, CDR2 SYDVKM. The CDR3 loop spans 14 amino acids. In DNA form, the CDR3 reads TGTGCCGCCAGGGCTTCTGGGTTAGATGAAAAACTGTTTTTT. It translates to CAARASGLDEKLFF.

This chain links TRBV19 with TRBJ1-5; TRBD1 matches 8 bases. The CDR3 sequence is 14 residues long. Germline V CDR1 and CDR2: LNHDA, SQIVND (reference sequence). Trimming removed 6 bases from V and 5 bases from J; junction bases left unmatched: 6. CDR3 bases: TGTGCCAGTAGGCAGGGGGCTGGATATCAGCCCCAGCATTTT. Its translation is CASRQGAGYQPQHF.

In its sample, this clone was seen a few times. The gene calls are TRBV11-1 and TRBJ2-7; no firm D call. Trimming took off 1 base at V and 3 bases at J, with 10 bases between the two ends. The CDR3 covers 14 residues. Looked up from germline, CDR1 is SGHAT and CDR2 is FQDESV (reference sequence). The CDR3 DNA reads TGTGCCAGCAGCTTAGATCTGGGAAACTACGAGCAGTACTTC. Encoded protein: CASSLDLGNYEQYF.

The rearrangement joins TRBV5-5 to TRBJ2-7; D is unresolved. Germline lookup yields CDR1 SGHKS and CDR2 YYEKEE (reference sequence). The CDR3 is made up of 14 amino acids. V lost 0 bases to trimming and J lost 1 base, with 8 bases between them. This chain's CDR3 is CASSLVGRSYEQYF. The CDR3 coding sequence is TGTGCCAGCAGCTTGGTTGGGCGTTCCTACGAGCAGTACTTC.

This chain joins TRBV6-6 and TRBJ2-3; D uncertain. Trimming removed 5 bases at V and 6 bases at J, with 15 bases between. The CDR3 contains 14 residues. Germline V gene data show CDR1 as MNHNY and CDR2 as SVGAGI (reference sequence). The CDR3 spells CASSDWPDGDTQYF. In DNA form, the CDR3 reads TGTGCCAGCAGTGACTGGCCTGACGGGGATACGCAGTATTTT.

The rearrangement uses TRBV15 and TRBJ1-5, with 8 bases that match TRBD1. The ends lost 1 base at V and 0 bases at J; junction bases unmatched: 2. The CDR3 runs to 16 residues. CDR1 is LNHNV, CDR2 YYDKDF, per germline (reference sequence). The CDR3, as DNA: TGTGCCACCAGCAGAGGGACAGGGTATAGCAATCAGCCCCAGCATTTT. As protein: CATSRGTGYSNQPQHF. Full variable domain (rest looked up from reference TRBV15 and TRBJ1-5): DAMVIQNPRYQVTQFGKPVTLSCSQTLNHNVMYWYQQKSSQAPKLLFHYYDKDFNNEADTPDNFQSRRPNTSFCFLDIRSPGLGDTAMYLCATSRGTGYSNQPQHFGDGTRLSIL.

The gene calls are TRBV5-1 and TRBJ1-1; TRBD1 agrees at 11 bases. The CDR3 sequence is 14 residues long. J gave up 8 bases and V 7 bases, and 10 bases lay outside the gene matches. Per the germline V gene, CDR1 is SGHRS and CDR2 is YFSETQ. DNA for the CDR3: TGCGCCAGCTCCGGGACAGGGGGGGGAGACGAAGCTTTCTTT. Its protein product is CASSGTGGGDEAFF.

The chain uses TRBV20-1 and TRBJ2-1; TRBD2 agrees at 8 bases. The CDR3 contains 11 residues. The V gene's germline CDR1 is DFQATT and CDR2 SNEGSKA (reference sequence). CDR3 sequence reads: CGRTSPLGQFF. Written as DNA, the CDR3 is TGCGGTAGGACTAGCCCCTTAGGGCAGTTCTTC.

CDR3 region: CASSSATQNRDLYNEQFF. CDR3 nucleotide sequence: TGTGCCAGCAGTTCCGCCACTCAAAACAGGGACCTATACAATGAGCAGTTCTTC. V and J are TRBV27 and TRBJ2-1; tentative D call: TRBD1 (6 bases). The CDR3 consists of 18 residues. V lost 4 bases, J lost 4 bases, and 23 bases lay in between. Germline CDR1 and CDR2: MNHEY and SMNVEV (reference sequence).

The rearrangement joins TRBV30 to TRBJ2-2; D is uncertain. The length of the CDR3 is 17 residues. With 0 bases removed from V and 3 bases from J, the gap between germline ends came to 17 bases. Germline lookup yields CDR1 GTSNPN and CDR2 SVGIG (reference sequence). CDR3 sequence reads: CAWSVPPRAFYTGELFF. CDR3 DNA sequence: TGTGCCTGGAGTGTGCCCCCTCGGGCCTTCTACACCGGGGAGCTGTTTTTT.

V is TRBV5-1 and J is TRBJ2-7, with 9 bases aligning to TRBD1. CDR1 SGHRS and CDR2 YFSETQ come from the germline V gene. CDR3 size: 17 residues. J gave up 3 bases and V 3 bases, and 13 bases lay outside the gene matches. The CDR3 protein is CASSWDRVEVGRYEQYF. The CDR3 region has the DNA TGCGCCAGCAGCTGGGACAGGGTGGAAGTTGGGCGCTACGAGCAGTACTTC. Filled out from reference TRBV5-1 and TRBJ2-7, the complete variable domain reads KAGVTQTPRYLIKTRGQQVTLSCSPISGHRSVSWYQQTPGQGLQFLFEYFSETQRNKGNFPGRFSGRQFSNSRSEMNVSTLELGDSALYLCASSWDRVEVGRYEQYFGPGTRLTVT.

The chain couples TRBV6-6 to TRBJ2-1; D remains ambiguous. Germline lookup yields CDR1 MNHNY and CDR2 SVGAGI (reference sequence). V lost 7 bases to trimming and J lost 0 bases, with 10 bases between them. This CDR3 has 14 amino acids. Here the CDR3 DNA reads TGTGCCAGCACCGGCGGAAGCTCCTACAATGAGCAGTTCTTC. Translation: CASTGGSSYNEQFF.

V is TRBV29-1 and J is TRBJ2-1, with 12 bases matching TRBD1. J gave up 9 bases and V 5 bases, and 8 bases lay outside the gene matches. This CDR3 is built from 14 residues. Germline lookup yields CDR1 SQVTM and CDR2 ANQGSEA. CDR3 DNA sequence: TGCAGCGTTCGGGGGACAGGGGGCTGGAGTGAGCAGTTCTTC. It is translated as CSVRGTGGWSEQFF.

In this sample, this clone turned up once. The chain joins TRBV19 to TRBJ1-4; D unresolved. CDR1 is LNHDA, CDR2 SQIVND, per germline (reference sequence). V lost 1 base and J 8 bases, leaving 11 bases between the germline ends. The CDR3 length is 14 residues. The CDR3 DNA reads as TGTGCCAGTAGTATAGCAAGCGGAGGAGAAAAACTGTTTTTT. It codes for CASSIASGGEKLFF.

The chain has TRBV7-9 and TRBJ1-2, with 7 bases identical to TRBD1. This CDR3 has 15 residues. Trimming took 5 bases from V and 2 from J; bases not matched to a gene: 8. Germline-derived CDR1 and CDR2 are SEHNR and FQNEAQ (reference sequence). In DNA form, the CDR3 reads TGTGCCAGCAGCGTGGACAGGTCAGGGAACTATGGCTACACCTTC. It is translated as CASSVDRSGNYGYTF.

This chain uses TRBV27 with TRBJ2-2; D is uncertain. Trimming cost V 2 bases and J 6 bases, with 4 bases left between them. There are 12 residues in the CDR3. Germline lookup yields CDR1 MNHEY and CDR2 SMNVEV (reference sequence). The CDR3 sequence is CASSLRAGELFF. Here the CDR3 DNA reads TGTGCCAGCAGTTTACGGGCCGGGGAGCTGTTTTTT.

The chain carries TRBV7-2 and TRBJ2-7; D unresolved. CDR3 length: 13 amino acids. Trimming removed 7 bases at V and 4 bases at J, with 14 bases between. Germline CDR1 reads SGHTA; CDR2 reads FQGNSA. The CDR3 sequence: CASTMGRSYEQYF. The CDR3 nucleotides are TGTGCCAGCACTATGGGCAGGTCTTACGAGCAGTACTTC.

This rearrangement joins TRBV28 to TRBJ2-7; 8 positions agree with TRBD2. Germline loops: CDR1 MDHEN, CDR2 SYDVKM. The CDR3 has 14 amino acids. V lost 2 bases to trimming and J lost 6 bases; unmatched junction nucleotides: 6. The CDR3 here is CASSLSGGASEQYF. The DNA of the CDR3 is TGTGCCAGCAGTTTAAGCGGGGGCGCATCCGAGCAGTACTTC.

The chain is built from TRBV19 and TRBJ1-1; TRBD1 might be the D (6 bases). V lost 3 bases and J 0 bases, leaving 17 bases between the germline ends. This CDR3 is 17 amino acids long. The germline gives CDR1 LNHDA, CDR2 SQIVND (reference sequence). CDR3 coding DNA: TGTGCCAGTAGTATCCTCCAGGGGACGGGGATGAACACTGAAGCTTTCTTT. Protein sequence: CASSILQGTGMNTEAFF.

The chain combines TRBV7-2 with TRBJ1-4; D perhaps matches TRBD1 (6 bases). The germline V gene has CDR1 SGHTA and CDR2 FQGNSA. V lost 5 bases and J lost 8, with 18 bases in between. This CDR3 has 15 residues. CDR3 coding DNA: TGTGCCAGCAGCCAAGAGGCTGGGGGCGACGAAAAACTGTTTTTT. Protein product: CASSQEAGGDEKLFF.

In DNA, the CDR3 is TGTGCCAGCAGTTCCCCGGGACAGGGACCCAGTGCCTATGGCTACACCTTC. It codes for CASSSPGQGPSAYGYTF. The rearrangement links TRBV28 to TRBJ1-2, with TRBD1 matching over 9 bases. The CDR3 has 17 amino acids. J was trimmed by 4 bases and V by 4 bases; bases with no gene match: 13. Germline values: CDR1 MDHEN, CDR2 SYDVKM.

This chain links TRBV6-4 with TRBJ1-1; TRBD1 matches 7 bases. Germline V CDR1 and CDR2: MRHNA, SNTAGT. V was pared by 2 bases and J by 1 base, with 7 bases of the junction left unmatched. This CDR3 region has 16 residues. The CDR3 is CASSDARQGANTEAFF. The CDR3 DNA follows: TGTGCCAGCAGTGACGCAAGACAGGGAGCGAACACTGAAGCTTTCTTT.

A few counts support this clone. The chain employs TRBV10-3 and TRBJ1-1; D remains unclear. The CDR3 is made up of 12 amino acids. Trimming removed 3 bases at V and 5 bases at J, with 7 bases between. Germline CDR1 reads ENHRY; CDR2 reads SYGVKD. CDR3 coding DNA: TGTGCCATCAGTGACGAGTATACTGAAGCTTTCTTT. This gives the protein CAISDEYTEAFF.